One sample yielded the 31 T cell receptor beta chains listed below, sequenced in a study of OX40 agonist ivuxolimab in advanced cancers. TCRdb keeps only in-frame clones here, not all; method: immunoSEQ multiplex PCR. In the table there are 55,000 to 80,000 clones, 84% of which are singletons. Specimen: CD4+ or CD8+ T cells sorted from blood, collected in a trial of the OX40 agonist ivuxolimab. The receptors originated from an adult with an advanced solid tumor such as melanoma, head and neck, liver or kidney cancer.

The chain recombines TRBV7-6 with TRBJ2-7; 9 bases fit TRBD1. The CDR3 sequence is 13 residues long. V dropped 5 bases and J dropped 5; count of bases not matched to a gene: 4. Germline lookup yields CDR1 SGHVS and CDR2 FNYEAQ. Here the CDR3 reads CASSPRDRDEQYF. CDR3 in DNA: TGTGCCAGCAGCCCAAGGGACAGGGACGAGCAGTACTTC.

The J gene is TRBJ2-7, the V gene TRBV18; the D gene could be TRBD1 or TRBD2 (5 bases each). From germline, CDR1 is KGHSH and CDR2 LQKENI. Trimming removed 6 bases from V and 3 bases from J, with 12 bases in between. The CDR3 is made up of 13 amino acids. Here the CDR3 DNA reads TGTGCCAGCTCGCCCGGGGCGAACTACGAGCAGTACTTC. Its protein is CASSPGANYEQYF.

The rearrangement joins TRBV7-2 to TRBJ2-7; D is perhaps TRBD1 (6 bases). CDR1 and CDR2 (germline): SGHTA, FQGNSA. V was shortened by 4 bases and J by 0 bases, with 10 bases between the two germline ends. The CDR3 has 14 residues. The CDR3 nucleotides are TGTGCCAGCAGCTACCGGGACACCTCCTACGAGCAGTACTTC. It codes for CASSYRDTSYEQYF.

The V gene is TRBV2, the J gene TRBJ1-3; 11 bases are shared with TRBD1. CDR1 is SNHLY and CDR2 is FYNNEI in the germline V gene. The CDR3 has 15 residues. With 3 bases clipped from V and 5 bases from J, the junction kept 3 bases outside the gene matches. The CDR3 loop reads CASSERTGGRNTIYF. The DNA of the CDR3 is TGTGCCAGCAGTGAGAGGACAGGGGGCAGAAACACCATATATTTT. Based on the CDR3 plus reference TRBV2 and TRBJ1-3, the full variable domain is EPEVTQTPSHQVTQMGQEVILRCVPISNHLYFYWYRQILGQKVEFLVSFYNNEISEKSEIFDDQFSVERPDGSNFTLKIRSTKLEDSAMYFCASSERTGGRNTIYFGEGSWLTVV.

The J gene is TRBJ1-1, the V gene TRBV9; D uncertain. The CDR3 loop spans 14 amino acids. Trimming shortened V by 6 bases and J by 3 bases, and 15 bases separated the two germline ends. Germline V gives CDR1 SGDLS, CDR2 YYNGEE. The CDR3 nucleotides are TGTGCCAGCACCCGGGCGGAGGCGTACACTGAAGCTTTCTTT. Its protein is CASTRAEAYTEAFF.

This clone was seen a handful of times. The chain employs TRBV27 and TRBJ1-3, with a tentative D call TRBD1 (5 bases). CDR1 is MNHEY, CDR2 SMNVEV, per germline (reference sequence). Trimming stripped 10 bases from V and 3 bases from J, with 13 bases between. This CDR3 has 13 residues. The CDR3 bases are TGTGCCACCGCCGAGGGGATTGGAAACACCATATATTTT. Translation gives CATAEGIGNTIYF.

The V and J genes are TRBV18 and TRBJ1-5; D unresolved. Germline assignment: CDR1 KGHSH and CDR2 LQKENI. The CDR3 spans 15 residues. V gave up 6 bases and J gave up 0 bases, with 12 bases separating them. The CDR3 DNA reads TGTGCCAGCTCGCCGGACGGCGGTAGCAATCAGCCCCAGCATTTT. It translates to CASSPDGGSNQPQHF.

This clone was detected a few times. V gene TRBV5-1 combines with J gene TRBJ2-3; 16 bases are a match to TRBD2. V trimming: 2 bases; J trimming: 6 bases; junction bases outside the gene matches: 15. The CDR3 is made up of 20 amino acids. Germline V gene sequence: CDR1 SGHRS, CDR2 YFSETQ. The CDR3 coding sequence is TGCGCCAGCAGCTTTACAGCCTCGACCGGGACTAGCGGGAGGGGGGATACGCAGTATTTT. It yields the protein CASSFTASTGTSGRGDTQYF.

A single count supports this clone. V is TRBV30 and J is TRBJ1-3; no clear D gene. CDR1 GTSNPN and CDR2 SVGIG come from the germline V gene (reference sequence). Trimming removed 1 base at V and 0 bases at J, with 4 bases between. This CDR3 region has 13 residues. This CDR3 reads CAWSALSGNTIYF. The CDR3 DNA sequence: TGTGCCTGGAGTGCCCTCTCTGGAAACACCATATATTTT.

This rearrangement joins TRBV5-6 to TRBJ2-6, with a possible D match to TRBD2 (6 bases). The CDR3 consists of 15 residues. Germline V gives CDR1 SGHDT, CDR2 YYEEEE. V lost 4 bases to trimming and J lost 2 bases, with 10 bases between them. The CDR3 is CASSPAGTGANVLTF. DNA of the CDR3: TGTGCCAGCAGCCCGGCGGGGACTGGGGCCAACGTCCTGACTTTC.

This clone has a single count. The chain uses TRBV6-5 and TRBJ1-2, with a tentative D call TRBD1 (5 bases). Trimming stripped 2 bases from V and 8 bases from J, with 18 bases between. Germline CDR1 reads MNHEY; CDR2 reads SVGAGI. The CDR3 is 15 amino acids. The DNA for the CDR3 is TGTGCCAGCAGTTACCGGCCAGGACAAATTGGGGGCTACACCTTC. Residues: CASSYRPGQIGGYTF.

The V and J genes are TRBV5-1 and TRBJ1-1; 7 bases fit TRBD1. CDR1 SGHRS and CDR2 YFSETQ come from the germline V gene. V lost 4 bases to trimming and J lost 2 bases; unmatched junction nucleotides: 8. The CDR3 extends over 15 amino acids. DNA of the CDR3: TGCGCCAGCAGCCCGGGACAGACGCTAAACACTGAAGCTTTCTTT. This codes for CASSPGQTLNTEAFF.

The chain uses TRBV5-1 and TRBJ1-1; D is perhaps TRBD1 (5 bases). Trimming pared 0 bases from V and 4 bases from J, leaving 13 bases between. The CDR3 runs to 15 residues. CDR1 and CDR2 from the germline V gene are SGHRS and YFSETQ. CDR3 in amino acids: CASSLEAQGGTEAFF. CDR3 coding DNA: TGCGCCAGCAGCTTGGAGGCGCAGGGCGGCACTGAAGCTTTCTTT.

Here the CDR3 DNA reads TGCGCCAGCAGCCCAACAGGGGGGGTAGAGACCCAGTACTTC. Its translation: CASSPTGGVETQYF. This chain joins TRBV5-1 and TRBJ2-5; D is perhaps TRBD1 (8 bases). With 4 bases removed from V and 4 bases from J, the gap between germline ends came to 14 bases. Germline CDR1 reads SGHRS; CDR2 reads YFSETQ. The length of the CDR3 is 14 residues.

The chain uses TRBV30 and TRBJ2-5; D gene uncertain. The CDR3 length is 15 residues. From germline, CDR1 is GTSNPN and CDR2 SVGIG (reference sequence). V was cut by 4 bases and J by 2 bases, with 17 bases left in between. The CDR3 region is CAWNPWSPIQETQYF. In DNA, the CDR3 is TGTGCCTGGAACCCCTGGTCACCCATACAAGAGACCCAGTACTTC.

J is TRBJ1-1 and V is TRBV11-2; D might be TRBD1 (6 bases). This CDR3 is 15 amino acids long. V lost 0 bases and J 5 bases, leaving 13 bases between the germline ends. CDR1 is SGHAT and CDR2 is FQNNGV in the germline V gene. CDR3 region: CASSLEPGAGTEAFF. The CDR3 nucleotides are TGTGCCAGCAGCTTAGAACCGGGGGCCGGGACTGAAGCTTTCTTT.

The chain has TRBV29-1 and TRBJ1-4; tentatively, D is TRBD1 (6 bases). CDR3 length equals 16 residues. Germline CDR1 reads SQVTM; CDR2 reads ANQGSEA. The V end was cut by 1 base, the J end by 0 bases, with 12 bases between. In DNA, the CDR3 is TGCAGCGTTGAAGCCATCGGGGGCGCAACTAATGAAAAACTGTTTTTT. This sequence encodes CSVEAIGGATNEKLFF. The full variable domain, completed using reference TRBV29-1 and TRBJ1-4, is SAVISQKPSRDICQRGTSLTIQCQVDSQVTMMFWYRQQPGQSLTLIATANQGSEATYESGFVIDKFPISRPNLTFSTLTVSNMSPEDSSIYLCSVEAIGGATNEKLFFGSGTQLSVL.

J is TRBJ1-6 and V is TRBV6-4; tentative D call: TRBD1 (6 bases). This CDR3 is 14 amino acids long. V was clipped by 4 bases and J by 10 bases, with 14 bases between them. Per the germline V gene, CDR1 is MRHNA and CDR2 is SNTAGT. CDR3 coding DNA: TGTGCCAGCAGTGCTGCGCCCGGGGGCTCACCCCTCCACTTT. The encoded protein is CASSAAPGGSPLHF.

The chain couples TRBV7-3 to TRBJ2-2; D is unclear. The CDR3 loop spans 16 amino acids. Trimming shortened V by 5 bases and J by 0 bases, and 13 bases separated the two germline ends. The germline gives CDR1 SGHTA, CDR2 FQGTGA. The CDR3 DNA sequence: TGTGCCAGCAGCCCCCTCGGGCCCGCGAACACCGGGGAGCTGTTTTTT. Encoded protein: CASSPLGPANTGELFF.

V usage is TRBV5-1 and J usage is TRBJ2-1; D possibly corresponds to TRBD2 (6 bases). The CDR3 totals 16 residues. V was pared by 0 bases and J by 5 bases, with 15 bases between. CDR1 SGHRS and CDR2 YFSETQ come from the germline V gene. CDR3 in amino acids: CASSLVPAGQDNEQFF. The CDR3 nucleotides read TGCGCCAGCAGCTTGGTCCCAGCGGGCCAAGACAATGAGCAGTTCTTC. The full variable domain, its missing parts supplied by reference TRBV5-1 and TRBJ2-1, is KAGVTQTPRYLIKTRGQQVTLSCSPISGHRSVSWYQQTPGQGLQFLFEYFSETQRNKGNFPGRFSGRQFSNSRSEMNVSTLELGDSALYLCASSLVPAGQDNEQFFGPGTRLTVL.

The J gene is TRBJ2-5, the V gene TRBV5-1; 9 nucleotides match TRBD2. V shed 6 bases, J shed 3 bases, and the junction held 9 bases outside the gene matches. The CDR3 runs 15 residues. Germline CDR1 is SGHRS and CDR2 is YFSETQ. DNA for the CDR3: TGCGCCAGCACCTACGCTGGCGGGAGGGAAGAGACCCAGTACTTC. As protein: CASTYAGGREETQYF.

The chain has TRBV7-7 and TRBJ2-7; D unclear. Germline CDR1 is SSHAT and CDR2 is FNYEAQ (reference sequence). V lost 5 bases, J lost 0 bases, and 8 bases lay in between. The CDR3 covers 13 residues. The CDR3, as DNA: TGTGCCAGCAGCCCAGACCTCTCCTACGAGCAGTACTTC. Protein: CASSPDLSYEQYF.

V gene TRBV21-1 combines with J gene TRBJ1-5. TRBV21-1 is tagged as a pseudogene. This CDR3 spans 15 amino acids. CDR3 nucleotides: TGTGCCAGCAGCAAAGGGAAGGGTAGCAATCAGCCCCAGCATTTT. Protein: CASSKGKGSNQPQHF.

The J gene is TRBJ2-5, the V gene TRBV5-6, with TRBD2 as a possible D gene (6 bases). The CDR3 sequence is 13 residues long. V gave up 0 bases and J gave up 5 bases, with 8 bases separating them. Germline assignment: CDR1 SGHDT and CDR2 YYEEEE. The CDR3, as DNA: TGTGCCAGCAGCTTGGCACTAGCCGAGACCCAGTACTTC. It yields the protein CASSLALAETQYF.

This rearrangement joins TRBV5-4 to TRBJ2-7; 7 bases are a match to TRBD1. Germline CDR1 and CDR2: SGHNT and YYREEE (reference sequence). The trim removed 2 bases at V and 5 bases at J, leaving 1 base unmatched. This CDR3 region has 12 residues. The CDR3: CASSFGQDEQYF. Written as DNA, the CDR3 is TGTGCCAGCAGCTTCGGACAGGACGAGCAGTACTTC. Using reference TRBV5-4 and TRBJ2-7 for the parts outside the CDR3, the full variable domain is ETGVTQSPTHLIKTRGQQVTLRCSSQSGHNTVSWYQQALGQGPQFIFQYYREEENGRGNFPPRFSGLQFPNYSSELNVNALELDDSALYLCASSFGQDEQYFGPGTRLTVT.

The CDR3 region is CASSRASCSGNTIYF. The CDR3 DNA follows: TGTGCCAGCAGCCGCGCGTCGTGCTCTGGAAACACCATATATTTT. V is TRBV7-9 and J is TRBJ1-3, with no clear D. Between the trimmed V and J ends, which lost 5 bases and 0 bases, there was a span of 11 bases. The CDR3 has 15 residues. The germline gives CDR1 SEHNR, CDR2 FQNEAQ (reference sequence).

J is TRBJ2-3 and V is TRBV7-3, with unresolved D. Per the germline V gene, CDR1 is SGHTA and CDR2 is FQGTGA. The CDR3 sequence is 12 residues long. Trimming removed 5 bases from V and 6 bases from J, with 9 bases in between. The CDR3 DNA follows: TGTGCCAGCAGCCCGACAACCGATACGCAGTATTTT. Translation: CASSPTTDTQYF. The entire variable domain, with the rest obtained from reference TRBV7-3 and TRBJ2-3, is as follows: GAGVSQTPSNKVTEKGKYVELRCDPISGHTALYWYRQSLGQGPEFLIYFQGTGAADDSGLPNDRFFAVRPEGSVSTLKIQRTERGDSAVYLCASSPTTDTQYFGPGTRLTVL.

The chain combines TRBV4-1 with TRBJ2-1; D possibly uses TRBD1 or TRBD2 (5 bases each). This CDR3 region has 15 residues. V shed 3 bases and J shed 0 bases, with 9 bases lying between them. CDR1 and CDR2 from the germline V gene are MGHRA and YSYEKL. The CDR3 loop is CASSQGPTSYNEQFF. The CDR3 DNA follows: TGCGCCAGCAGCCAGGGACCCACCTCCTACAATGAGCAGTTCTTC.

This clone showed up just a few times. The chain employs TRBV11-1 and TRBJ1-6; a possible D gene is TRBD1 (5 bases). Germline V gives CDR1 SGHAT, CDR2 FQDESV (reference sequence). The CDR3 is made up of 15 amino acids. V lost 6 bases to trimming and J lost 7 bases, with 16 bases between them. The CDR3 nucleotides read TGTGCCAGCAGTCCAGGACAAAACCCGAATTCACCCCTCCACTTT. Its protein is CASSPGQNPNSPLHF.

This chain's CDR3 is CASSTLTGPYGYTF. DNA of the CDR3: TGTGCCAGCAGCACGTTGACAGGACCGTATGGCTACACCTTC. The chain recombines TRBV7-2 with TRBJ1-2; TRBD1 might be the D (6 bases). V shed 5 bases and J shed 5 bases, with 15 bases lying between them. The CDR3 loop spans 14 amino acids. Germline loops: CDR1 SGHTA, CDR2 FQGNSA.

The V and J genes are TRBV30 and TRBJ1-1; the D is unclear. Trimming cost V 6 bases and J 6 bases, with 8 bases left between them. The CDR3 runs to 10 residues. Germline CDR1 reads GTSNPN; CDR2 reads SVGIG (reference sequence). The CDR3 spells CACRQAEAFF. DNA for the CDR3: TGTGCCTGCCGTCAGGCTGAAGCTTTCTTT.